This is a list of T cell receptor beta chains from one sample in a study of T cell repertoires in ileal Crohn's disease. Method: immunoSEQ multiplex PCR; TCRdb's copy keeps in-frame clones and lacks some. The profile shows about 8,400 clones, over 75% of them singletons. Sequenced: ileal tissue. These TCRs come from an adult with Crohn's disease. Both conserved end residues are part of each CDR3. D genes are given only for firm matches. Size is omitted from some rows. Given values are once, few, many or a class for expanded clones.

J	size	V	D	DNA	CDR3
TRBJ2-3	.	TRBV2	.	TGTGCCAGCACCTCGGGGGGCCCGCTCACAGATACGCAGTATTTT	CASTSGGPLTDTQYF
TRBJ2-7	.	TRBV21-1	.	TGTGCCAGCAGCAAAGCGGAAGGGATGGAGGGCTACTACGAGCAGTACTTC	CASSKAEGMEGYYEQYF
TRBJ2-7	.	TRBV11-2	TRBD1	TGTGCCAGCAGCTCCGACAGGGGCCCCTACGAGCAGTACTTC	CASSSDRGPYEQYF
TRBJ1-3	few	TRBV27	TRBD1	TGTGCCAGCAGTTTAGGGACAGGACCCACCTCTGGAAACACCATATATTTT	CASSLGTGPTSGNTIYF
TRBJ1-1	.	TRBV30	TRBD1	TGTGCCTGGAGTCCGAGGACAGGGGTTCATTTCTTT	CAWSPRTGVHFF
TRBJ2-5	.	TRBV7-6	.	TGTGCCAGCAGCTTTTCTGGAGGGACGAGTAGAGAGACCCAGTACTTC	CASSFSGGTSRETQYF
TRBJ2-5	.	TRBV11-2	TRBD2	TGTGCCAGCAGCTTAGGTATACTAGCGGGAGAAGAGACCCAGTACTTC	CASSLGILAGEETQYF
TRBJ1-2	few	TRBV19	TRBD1	TGTGCCAGCGTTGGACAGGGCGGGGACTATGGCTACACCTTC	CASVGQGGDYGYTF
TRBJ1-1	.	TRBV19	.	TGTGCCAGTAGTATTGGGAGGGACACTGAAGCTTTCTTT	CASSIGRDTEAFF
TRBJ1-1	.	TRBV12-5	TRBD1	TGTGCTAGTGGTCCCGACAGGGGGACTGAAGCTTTCTTT	CASGPDRGTEAFF
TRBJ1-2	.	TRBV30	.	TGTGCCTGGAGTGCTCAGGTCGTCTATGGCTACACCTTC	CAWSAQVVYGYTF
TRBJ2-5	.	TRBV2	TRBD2	TGTGCCAGCAATACCGGGACTAGCGGGATAGAGACCCAGTACTTC	CASNTGTSGIETQYF
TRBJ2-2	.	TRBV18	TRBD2	TGTGCCAGCTCACGTAGCGGGAGTTCCACCGGGGAGCTGTTTTTT	CASSRSGSSTGELFF
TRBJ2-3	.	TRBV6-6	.	TGTGCCAGCAGTCACGGGAGAGAATTAGATACGCAGTATTTT	CASSHGRELDTQYF
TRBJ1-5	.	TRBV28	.	TGTGCCAGCAGAAACGGCGTGGGAGATAGCAATCAGCCCCAGCATTTT	CASRNGVGDSNQPQHF
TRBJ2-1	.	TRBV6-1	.	TGTGCCAGCAGTGAGAGGATAACGGGCCTGCAAGGCAATGAGCAGTTCTTC	CASSERITGLQGNEQFF
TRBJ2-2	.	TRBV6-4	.	TGTGCCAGCAGTGAAGAGGAGACGAACACCGGGGAGCTGTTTTTT	CASSEEETNTGELFF
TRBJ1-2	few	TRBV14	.	TGTGCCAGCAGTCCGCCCGGGGAACCCTATGGCTACACCTTC	CASSPPGEPYGYTF
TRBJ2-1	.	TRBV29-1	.	TGCAGCGTTGAACAGGGTGCTCTCTACAATGAGCAGTTCTTC	CSVEQGALYNEQFF
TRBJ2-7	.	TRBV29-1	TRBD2	TGCAGCGTTGGGGGGACTAGCGGTTACGAGCAGTACTTC	CSVGGTSGYEQYF
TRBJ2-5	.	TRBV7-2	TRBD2	TGTGCCAGCAGCTTTGCGGGAGCAGAGACCCAGTACTTC	CASSFAGAETQYF
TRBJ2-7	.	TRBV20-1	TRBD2	TGCAGTGCTAACCTAGCGGGATGCGAGTACTTC	CSANLAGCEYF
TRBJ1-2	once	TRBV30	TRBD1	TGTGCCTGGAGTGTACCCCCGACCGGGACAGGGAGAATCCACGTTGGCTATGGCTACACCTTC	CAWSVPPTGTGRIHVGYGYTF
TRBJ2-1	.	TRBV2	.	TGTGCCAGCAGTGTAGGAGTCGATGAGCAGTTCTTC	CASSVGVDEQFF
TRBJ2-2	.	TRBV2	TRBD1	TGTGCCAGCAATCACAGGGGACCCTTTTACACCGGGGAGCTGTTTTTT	CASNHRGPFYTGELFF
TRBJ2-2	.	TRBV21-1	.	TGTCGGGATGAGCGGGGGGGTAACACCGGGGAGCTGTTTTTT	CRDERGGNTGELFF
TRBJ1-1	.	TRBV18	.	TGTGCCAGCTCAGACAGGTCTGAAGCTTTCTTT	CASSDRSEAFF
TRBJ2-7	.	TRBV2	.	TGTGCCAGCAGAGCCCAGGGCTATTCCTACGAGCAGTACTTC	CASRAQGYSYEQYF
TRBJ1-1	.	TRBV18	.	TGTGCCACACTCGAGGGGCGATCGAACACTGAAGCTTTCTTT	CATLEGRSNTEAFF